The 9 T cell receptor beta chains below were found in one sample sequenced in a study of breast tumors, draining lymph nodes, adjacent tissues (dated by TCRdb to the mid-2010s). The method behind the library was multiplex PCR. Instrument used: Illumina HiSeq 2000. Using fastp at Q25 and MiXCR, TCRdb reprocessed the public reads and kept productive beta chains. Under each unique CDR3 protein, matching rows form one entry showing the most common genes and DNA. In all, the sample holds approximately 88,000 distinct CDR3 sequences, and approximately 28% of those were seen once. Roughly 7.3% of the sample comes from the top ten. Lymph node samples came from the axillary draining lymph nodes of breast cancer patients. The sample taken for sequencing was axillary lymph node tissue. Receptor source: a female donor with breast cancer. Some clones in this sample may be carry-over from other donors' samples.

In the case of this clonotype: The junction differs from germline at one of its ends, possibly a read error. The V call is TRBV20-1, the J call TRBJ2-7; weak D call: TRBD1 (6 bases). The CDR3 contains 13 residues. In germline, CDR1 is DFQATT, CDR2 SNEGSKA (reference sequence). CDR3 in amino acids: CSAARGGDYAQYF. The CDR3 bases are TGCAGTGCTGCCAGGGGTGGTGACTACGCGCAGTACTTC.

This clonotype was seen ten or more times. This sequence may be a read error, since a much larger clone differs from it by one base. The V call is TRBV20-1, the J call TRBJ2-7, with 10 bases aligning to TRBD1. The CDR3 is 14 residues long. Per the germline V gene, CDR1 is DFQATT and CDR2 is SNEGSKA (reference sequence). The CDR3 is CSASRDRGSSEQYF. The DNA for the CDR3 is TGCAGTGCATCCCGGGACAGGGGATCCTCCGAGCAGTACTTC.

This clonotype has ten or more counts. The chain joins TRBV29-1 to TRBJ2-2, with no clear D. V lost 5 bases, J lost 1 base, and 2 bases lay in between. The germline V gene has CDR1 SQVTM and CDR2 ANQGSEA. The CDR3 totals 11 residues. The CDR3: CSVWNTGELFF. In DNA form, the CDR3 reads TGCAGCGTTTGGAACACCGGGGAGCTGTTTTTT.

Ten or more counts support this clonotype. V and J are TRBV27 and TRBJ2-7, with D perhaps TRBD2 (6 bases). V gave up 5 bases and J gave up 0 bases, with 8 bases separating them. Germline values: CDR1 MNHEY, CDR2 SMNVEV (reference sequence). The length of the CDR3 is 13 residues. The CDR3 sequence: CASSAGSSYEQYF. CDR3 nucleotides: TGTGCCAGCAGTGCGGGAAGCTCCTACGAGCAGTACTTC.

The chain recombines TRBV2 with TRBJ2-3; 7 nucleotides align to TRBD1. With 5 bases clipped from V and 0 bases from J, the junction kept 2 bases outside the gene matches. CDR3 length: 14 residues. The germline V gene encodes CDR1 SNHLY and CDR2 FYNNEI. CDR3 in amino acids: CASSRQGSTDTQYF. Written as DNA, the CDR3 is TGTGCCAGCAGTCGACAGGGTAGCACAGATACGCAGTATTTT. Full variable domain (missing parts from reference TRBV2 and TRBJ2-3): EPEVTQTPSHQVTQMGQEVILRCVPISNHLYFYWYRQILGQKVEFLVSFYNNEISEKSEIFDDQFSVERPDGSNFTLKIRSTKLEDSAMYFCASSRQGSTDTQYFGPGTRLTVL.

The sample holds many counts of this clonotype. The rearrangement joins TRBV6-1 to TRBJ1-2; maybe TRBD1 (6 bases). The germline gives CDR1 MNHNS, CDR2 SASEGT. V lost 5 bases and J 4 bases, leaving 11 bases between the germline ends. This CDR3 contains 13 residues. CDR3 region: CASSPRGAYGYTF. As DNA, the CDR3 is TGTGCCAGCAGTCCACGGGGGGCCTATGGCTACACCTTC.

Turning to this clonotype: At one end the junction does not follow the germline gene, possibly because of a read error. CDR3 in DNA: TGTGCCGGCAGCATTGGCGGGGAGCAGTACTTC. Residues: CAGSIGGEQYF. The rearrangement joins TRBV7-6 to TRBJ2-7; tentative D call: TRBD2 (5 bases). CDR1 is SGHVS, CDR2 FNYEAQ, per germline. The CDR3 has 11 residues.

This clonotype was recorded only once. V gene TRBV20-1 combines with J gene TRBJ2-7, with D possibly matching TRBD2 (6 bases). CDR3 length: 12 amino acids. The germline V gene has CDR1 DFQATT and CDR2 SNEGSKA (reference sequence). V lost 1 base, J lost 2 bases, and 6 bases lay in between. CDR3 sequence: CSARGGAYEQYF. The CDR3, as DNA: TGCAGTGCTAGAGGGGGGGCCTACGAGCAGTACTTC.

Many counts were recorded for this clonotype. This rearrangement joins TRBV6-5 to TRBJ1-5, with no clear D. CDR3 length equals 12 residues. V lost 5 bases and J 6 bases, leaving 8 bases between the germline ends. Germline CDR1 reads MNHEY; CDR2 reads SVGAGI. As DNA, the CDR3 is TGTGCCAGCAGTCACCTCCCTCAGCCCCAGCATTTT. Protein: CASSHLPQPQHF.